This TCR beta chain derives from a study of tumor-infiltrating lymphocytes in primary liver carcinoma. For the study at large: Surgical resection was the treatment these patients received for primary liver carcinoma. Regardless of tissue type, samples showed similar yields of roughly 3.5 to 7.5 million productive TCRbeta reads. Regarding the study as a whole: Tumors significantly exceeded blood in top-250-clone fraction (p = 0.039).

The researchers obtained blood RNA from unsorted whole blood and also extracted germline DNA. Using a constant-region primer together with ProtoScript II reverse transcriptase, TCR beta cDNA was made from about 500 ng of total RNA. Nested multiplex PCR, run for three rounds with slightly modified ARM-PCR, yielded TCR beta libraries. Investigators reported that the first two PCR rounds, at around 9 cycles each, used TRBV1-TRBV30 forward primers with a C-beta reverse primer. TCRdb re-analysed the multiplex PCR reads in MiXCR, keeping a single row per CDR3 protein. The table includes 300,000 to 400,000 distinct CDR3 sequences, around 60% detected once. Trimming pared 3 bases from V and 4 bases from J, leaving 12 bases between. Per the germline V gene, CDR1 is GTSNPN and CDR2 is SVGIG (reference sequence). This CDR3 comprises 13 residues. This clonotype was found a few times. Antigen specificity is unknown.

The gene calls are TRBV30 and TRBJ1-2; possibly TRBD1 for D (5 bases). This receptor was obtained from a man aged 35-49 years with primary liver carcinoma and hepatitis B virus infection. Sequencing was performed on peripheral blood. CDR3 amino acids: CAWSPNGGYGYTF. CDR3 DNA: TGTGCCTGGAGCCCTAACGGGGGCTATGGCTACACCTTC. Variable domain in full (rest from reference TRBV30 and TRBJ1-2): SQTIHQWPATLVQPVGSPLSLECTVEGTSNPNLYWYRQAAGRGLQLLFYSVGIGQISSEVPQNLSASRPQDRQFILSSKKLLLSDSGFYLCAWSPNGGYGYTFGSGTRLTVV.